This TCR beta chain emerged from a study of blood T cells in healthy people across ages. General observations from the study: Lack of knowledge of donor CMV status possibly confounded expanded clonotype changes. The study regarded diversity estimates from one million T cells as underestimates.

Healthy Caucasians from Russia aged roughly 6 to 95 served as donors. A second PCR of roughly 6 to 12 cycles used a sample-barcoded 5' primer and a J-beta primer mix. TCRdb independently ran MiXCR on the 5' RACE reads; one entry per CDR3 protein. This sample has 900,000 to 950,000 distinct CDR3 sequences, with about 28% found just once. The V segment lost 2 bases and the J segment 4 bases; nucleotides outside the gene matches: 8. The CDR3 contains 16 residues. Germline CDR1 is KGHSH and CDR2 is LQKENI. In this sample, this clonotype turned up once. The antigen remains undetermined. This sample was shared with a second study, whose subject was T cells of mothers and their children. That study reports: In related and unrelated pairs alike, thymic selection shapes TCR recombination output, with inherited differences minor.

Input material: blood. The receptor's source is a woman aged 40 to 50 in good health. The chain recombines TRBV18 with TRBJ1-2; 9 nucleotides line up with TRBD1. CDR3: CASSPTPGQGRYGYTF. CDR3 nucleotides: TGTGCCAGCTCACCAACACCGGGACAGGGTCGCTATGGCTACACCTTC.